What follows are 13 T cell receptor beta chains derived from one specimen sequenced in a study of blood T cell repertoires in COVID-19. TCRdb's table, derived via immunoSEQ multiplex PCR, lists solely in-frame clones and lacks some. The data contain roughly 300,000 clones, more than 70% of them singletons. Sequencing used PBMCs or T cells enriched from blood (not recorded which). These TCRs come from a woman in her twenties or thirties who had recovered from COVID-19.

The V call is TRBV27, the J call TRBJ1-6; D remains unclear. This CDR3 is built from 13 residues. Germline V gene lookup returns CDR1 MNHEY and CDR2 SMNVEV (reference sequence). Deletions cut 8 bases from V and 2 bases from J, with 7 bases between. CDR3 in amino acids: CASGRAYNSPLHF. CDR3 nucleotides: TGTGCCAGCGGGCGGGCCTATAATTCACCCCTCCACTTT.

The chain couples TRBV7-2 to TRBJ2-1; D call uncertain. V was clipped by 3 bases and J by 3 bases, with 9 bases between them. Germline assignment: CDR1 SGHTA and CDR2 FQGNSA. The CDR3 has 14 amino acids. CDR3 protein: CASSFGGNYNEQFF. The CDR3 DNA reads TGTGCCAGCAGCTTTGGTGGCAACTACAATGAGCAGTTCTTC.

This clone occurred once. The chain carries TRBV10-3 and TRBJ2-5; 12 positions agree with TRBD2. Trimming cost V 6 bases and J 1 base; bases outside gene matches: 0. In germline, CDR1 is ENHRY, CDR2 SYGVKD. This CDR3 contains 14 residues. CDR3 sequence (DNA): TGTGCCATCAGGACTAGCGGGGGCCAAGAGACCCAGTACTTC. It is translated as CAIRTSGGQETQYF.

The rearrangement uses TRBV29-1 and TRBJ1-1; D is ambiguous. The germline V gene has CDR1 SQVTM and CDR2 ANQGSEA. The length of the CDR3 is 13 residues. V was clipped by 0 bases and J by 4 bases, with 9 bases between them. This chain's CDR3 is CSVEEGSGTEAFF. The DNA for the CDR3 is TGCAGCGTTGAAGAGGGTTCGGGCACTGAAGCTTTCTTT.

This clone was seen just once. V usage is TRBV7-9 and J usage is TRBJ2-7, with a weak D call TRBD1 (5 bases). Per the germline V gene, CDR1 is SEHNR and CDR2 is FQNEAQ (reference sequence). The CDR3 contains 15 residues. The germline V and J ends were trimmed by 5 bases and 0 bases, with 14 bases remaining between them. The CDR3: CASSARLTDSYEQYF. In DNA, the CDR3 is TGTGCCAGCAGCGCCCGACTGACAGACTCCTACGAGCAGTACTTC.

With respect to this clone: Other DNA sequences in the sample encode the same CDR3. In nucleotides, the CDR3 is TGTGCCAGCAGCCAAGGGCGGGGGCCCCAAGAGACCCAGTACTTC. Translating it yields CASSQGRGPQETQYF. V is TRBV3-1 (or the pseudogene TRBV3-2) and J is TRBJ2-5; possibly TRBD2 for D (7 bases). The CDR3 sequence is 15 residues long. The V gene lost 1 base and the J gene lost 1 base, with 10 bases spanning the gap. In germline, CDR1 is LGHDT, CDR2 YNNKEL (reference sequence).

This rearrangement joins TRBV7-6 to TRBJ1-5; the D gene is possibly TRBD1 (5 bases). With 5 bases removed from V and 6 bases from J, the gap between germline ends came to 14 bases. In germline, CDR1 is SGHVS, CDR2 FNYEAQ. The CDR3 covers 14 residues. CDR3 sequence reads: CASSRQGSSQPQHF. As DNA, the CDR3 is TGTGCCAGCAGCCGTCAGGGTAGTAGTCAGCCCCAGCATTTT.

The genes are TRBV7-2 and TRBJ1-1; D is perhaps TRBD1 (5 bases). The germline CDR1 and CDR2 sequences are SGHTA and FQGNSA. The V end lost 3 bases, the J end lost 0 bases, and 8 bases lay between the germline ends. There are 14 residues in the CDR3. The CDR3 DNA is TGTGCCAGCAGCTTGACAGACTTGAACACTGAAGCTTTCTTT. This encodes CASSLTDLNTEAFF.

This chain uses TRBV28 with TRBJ1-2; 12 positions match TRBD1. This CDR3 has 16 amino acids. V gave up 8 bases and J gave up 4 bases; unmatched junction bases: 11. Germline values: CDR1 MDHEN, CDR2 SYDVKM. The CDR3 DNA reads TGTGCCAGCTACACGGGACAGGGGGCTTTGGGCTATGGCTACACCTTC. Protein: CASYTGQGALGYGYTF.

This clone was recorded once. V usage is TRBV5-6 and J usage is TRBJ1-6; 7 bases are a match to TRBD1. The CDR3 covers 15 residues. V dropped 4 bases and J dropped 7; count of bases not matched to a gene: 8. Germline V CDR1 and CDR2: SGHDT, YYEEEE. Here the CDR3 reads CASSPQGFGNSPLHF. The CDR3 region has the DNA TGTGCCAGCAGCCCACAGGGGTTCGGCAATTCACCCCTCCACTTT. Variable domain in full (rest from reference TRBV5-6 and TRBJ1-6): DAGVTQSPTHLIKTRGQQVTLRCSPKSGHDTVSWYQQALGQGPQFIFQYYEEEERQRGNFPDRFSGHQFPNYSSELNVNALLLGDSALYLCASSPQGFGNSPLHFGNGTRLTVT.

A word on this clone: A read error may produce the germline difference seen at one junction end. The genes are TRBV6-1 and TRBJ1-5; D not certain. The CDR3 has 18 amino acids. Germline V lookup: CDR1 MNHNS, CDR2 SASEGT. CDR3 nucleotides: TGTGCCAGCAGAGAAGGCGCAGGCCGCTATTTAATGTATCAGCCCCAGCATTTT. This codes for CASREGAGRYLMYQPQHF.

The V and J genes are TRBV2 and TRBJ2-4; D is possibly TRBD2 (5 bases). Deletions cut 0 bases from V and 2 bases from J, with 8 bases between. CDR1 is SNHLY, CDR2 FYNNEI, per germline. The CDR3 runs to 15 residues. This CDR3 is CASSEAGRTKNIQYF. The CDR3 DNA sequence: TGTGCCAGCAGTGAAGCGGGGAGAACCAAAAACATTCAGTACTTC.

J is TRBJ2-5 and V is TRBV14; D call uncertain. V lost 1 base and J lost 2, with 14 bases in between. The germline CDR1 and CDR2 sequences are SGHDN and FVKESK. The CDR3 is made up of 16 amino acids. As DNA, the CDR3 is TGTGCCAGCAGCCAAGTAAACTTCTTCTCTCAAGAGACCCAGTACTTC. It translates to CASSQVNFFSQETQYF.